These T cell receptor beta chains were read from a single sample in a study of Ad26.COV2.S vaccination and SARS-CoV-2 variants. Sequenced by immunoSEQ multiplex PCR; TCRdb stores in-frame clones only, minus some. The top ten clones hold about 5.4% of a sample with around 300,000 clones, 90% of them seen once. The specimen comprised peripheral blood, sampled in a trial of Ad26.COV2.S vaccine versus placebo. The receptor source for this set is a person aged 18-65 years who received the Ad26.COV2.S COVID-19 vaccine or a placebo. Both conserved end residues are part of each CDR3. D genes are given only for firm matches. Only some rows state a clone size, as once, few, many or a class for expanded clones.

v_call	j_call	clone_size	d_call	cdr3_nt	cdr3_aa
TRBV6-2/TRBV6-3	TRBJ1-2	NA	NA	TGTGCCAGCAGTTACTCGTCGGGCCAGGCGCCCTATGGCTACACCTTC	CASSYSSGQAPYGYTF
TRBV29-1	TRBJ2-3	NA	NA	TGCAGCGTTGGGGACGTTTCAAGCACAGATACGCAGTATTTT	CSVGDVSSTDTQYF
TRBV6-6	TRBJ2-1	once	TRBD2	TGTGCCAGCAGTCCCTCGACTAGCCCGGGGGATGAGCAGTTCTTC	CASSPSTSPGDEQFF
TRBV7-2	TRBJ2-7	NA	TRBD1	TGTGCCAGCAGCTCATCCGGGACAGTTAACTACGAGCAGTACTTC	CASSSSGTVNYEQYF
TRBV6-6	TRBJ2-1	NA	NA	TGTGCCAGCAGTTTCGCAGGGAACTTCGACAATGAGCAGTTCTTC	CASSFAGNFDNEQFF
TRBV4-3	TRBJ2-3	NA	NA	TGCGCCAGCAGCCAAGATCTCCCTGGAAGGACAGATACGCAGTATTTT	CASSQDLPGRTDTQYF
TRBV28	TRBJ1-1	NA	NA	TGTGCCAGCAGGGTCGCCGGGGGCTATGAAGCTTTCTTT	CASRVAGGYEAFF
TRBV15	TRBJ2-7	few	TRBD2	TGTGCCACCAGCTGGGGGACTACCTCCTACGAGCAGTACTTC	CATSWGTTSYEQYF
TRBV6-5	TRBJ2-1	NA	TRBD1	TGTGCCACCAAGGACAGGGGGTCCTACAATGAGCAGTTCTTC	CATKDRGSYNEQFF
TRBV6-1	TRBJ1-2	NA	TRBD1	TGTGCCAGCAGTGTGACTCCCGGGACAGGGGTCTATGGCTACACCTTC	CASSVTPGTGVYGYTF
TRBV11-2	TRBJ2-7	NA	TRBD1	TGTGCCAGCAGCCCCGGGACAGATAACGAGCAGTACTTC	CASSPGTDNEQYF
TRBV7-9	TRBJ1-1	NA	NA	TGTGCCAGCACCCCAGACGGCCGGAACACTGAAGCTTTCTTT	CASTPDGRNTEAFF
TRBV2	TRBJ1-2	NA	NA	TGTGCCAGCAGTGAGCCCGGGCGTGGCTACACCTTC	CASSEPGRGYTF
TRBV3-1/TRBV3-2	TRBJ1-2	few	NA	TGTGCCAGCAGCCAAGGAGGGGGTCTTGGCTACACCTTC	CASSQGGGLGYTF
TRBV4-3	TRBJ1-2	NA	NA	TGCGCCAGCAGCCAAGATGAGGTTCGCTATGGCTACACCTTC	CASSQDEVRYGYTF
TRBV4-3	TRBJ2-1	NA	NA	TGCGCCAGCAGCCGGGCCGTTAGCGGAGCCTCCTACAATGAGCAGTTCTTC	CASSRAVSGASYNEQFF
TRBV6-5	TRBJ2-5	NA	TRBD2	TGTGCCAGCAGTTACTCGCTAGCGGGGGGCAGAGAGACCCAGTACTTC	CASSYSLAGGRETQYF
TRBV5-1	TRBJ2-3	NA	NA	TGCGCCAGCAGGTCTGTAATCACAAGCACAGATACGCAGTATTTT	CASRSVITSTDTQYF
TRBV6-5	TRBJ2-2	NA	NA	TGTGCCATCCAGCAACAGGCCCACACCGGGGAGCTGTTTTTT	CAIQQQAHTGELFF
TRBV7-2	TRBJ1-2	NA	TRBD1	TGTGCCAGCACCTACTTGACAGGGGGAACCTGGTCCTATGGCTACACCTTC	CASTYLTGGTWSYGYTF
TRBV19	TRBJ2-2	NA	TRBD2	TGTGCCAGTATCCGTAGGACTAGCGACCCCGGGGAGCTGTTTTTT	CASIRRTSDPGELFF
TRBV28	TRBJ2-5	NA	NA	TGTGCCAGCACCCCCCAAGGTGGAACTGAGACCCAGTACTTC	CASTPQGGTETQYF
TRBV5-1	TRBJ1-1	NA	TRBD1	TGCGCCAGCAGCTTGGTAGGGACAGGGCTAATGAACACTGAAGCTTTCTTT	CASSLVGTGLMNTEAFF
TRBV19	TRBJ1-1	once	NA	TGTGCCAGTAGTGTACATGAACGGGCTGAAGCTTTCTTT	CASSVHERAEAFF
TRBV5-1	TRBJ2-2	NA	NA	TGCGCCAGTTGTTCGACTGTGAACACCGGGGAGCTGTTTTTT	CASCSTVNTGELFF
TRBV30	TRBJ1-2	NA	NA	TGTGCCTGGAGTGCTGGATTTTATGGCTACACCTTC	CAWSAGFYGYTF
TRBV6-5	TRBJ1-2	NA	NA	TGTGCCAGCGGGCAGGGGTACGGCTACACCTTC	CASGQGYGYTF
TRBV6-1	TRBJ1-4	NA	NA	TGTGCCAGCAGTGAACACCCTGAAAAACTGTTTTTT	CASSEHPEKLFF
TRBV25-1	TRBJ1-4	once	NA	TGTGCCAGCAGTGAGGGTCGGCGGACAAGGGATGAAAAACTGTTTTTT	CASSEGRRTRDEKLFF
TRBV6-5	TRBJ1-1	NA	NA	TGTGCCATCTATGGGGTATCGAACACTGAAGCTTTCTTT	CAIYGVSNTEAFF
TRBV5-1	TRBJ2-3	once	TRBD1	TGCGCCAGCAGCCCCCTGACAGGGAGCACAGATACGCAGTATTTT	CASSPLTGSTDTQYF
TRBV4-3	TRBJ1-6	few	NA	TGCGCCAGCAATCAGGACGGCTCCTATAATTCACCCCTCCACTTT	CASNQDGSYNSPLHF
TRBV7-6	TRBJ2-1	NA	NA	TGTGCCAGCAGCTTAGGAACAGGCCCTAATGAGCAGTTCTTC	CASSLGTGPNEQFF
TRBV2	TRBJ1-1	NA	NA	TGTGCCATCACTCCGGGCGACACTGAAGCTTTCTTT	CAITPGDTEAFF
TRBV5-6	TRBJ2-3	NA	NA	TGTGCCAGCAGCTATTGGGGGACAGATACGCAGTATTTT	CASSYWGTDTQYF
TRBV15	TRBJ1-1	once	TRBD1	TGTGCCACCAGCCGTCGGGACAGAATCAACACTGAAGCTTTCTTT	CATSRRDRINTEAFF
TRBV5-1	TRBJ2-7	NA	NA	TGCGCCAGCAGCCCCACTAGTGCAGACGAGCAGTACTTC	CASSPTSADEQYF
TRBV5-1	TRBJ1-2	NA	NA	TGCGCCAGCAGCTTGGATTTCGGGGGTGCCGGGGACTACACCTTC	CASSLDFGGAGDYTF
TRBV6-5	TRBJ1-1	NA	TRBD1	TGTGCCAGCAGCACCGGGACAGTGAACACTGAAGCTTTCTTT	CASSTGTVNTEAFF
TRBV9	TRBJ2-2	NA	TRBD2	TGTGCCAGCAGCGGGCTAGCGGGGGGCGCCGGGGAGCTGTTTTTT	CASSGLAGGAGELFF
TRBV27	TRBJ2-7	NA	NA	TGTGCCAGCAGTCGGGACATAGGCCACGAGCAGTACTTC	CASSRDIGHEQYF
TRBV5-1	TRBJ2-1	NA	TRBD2	TGCGCCAGCATGGGGACTAGGGGTAGGTACAATGAGCAGTTCTTC	CASMGTRGRYNEQFF
TRBV9	TRBJ2-2	NA	NA	TGTGCCAGCAGCATTCACGGGGGTACCGGGGAGCTGTTTTTT	CASSIHGGTGELFF
TRBV7-9	TRBJ2-1	NA	TRBD2	TGTGCCAGCAGCTTAGGGGTAGCGGGGACTAACTCCTACAATGAGCAGTTCTTC	CASSLGVAGTNSYNEQFF
TRBV3-1/TRBV3-2	TRBJ1-1	NA	NA	TGTGCCAGCAGGGGAACCAACACTGAAGCTTTCTTT	CASRGTNTEAFF
TRBV3-1/TRBV3-2	TRBJ1-2	NA	NA	TGTGCCAGCAGCCAAGTGACCGGGGCGCTTTATGGCTACACCTTC	CASSQVTGALYGYTF
TRBV7-2	TRBJ2-1	NA	TRBD2	TGTGCCAGCAGCGGAGGTACGGGGGGGCCTGGTGAGCAGTTCTTC	CASSGGTGGPGEQFF
TRBV7-9	TRBJ2-5	NA	NA	TGTGCCAGCAGCTTAAGGGGACTCAAAGAGACCCAGTACTTC	CASSLRGLKETQYF
TRBV23-1	TRBJ1-2	NA	NA	TGCGCCAGCAGTCATACGATACGGGGGGTTCTTAGGGGCTACACCTTC	CASSHTIRGVLRGYTF
TRBV7-2	TRBJ2-5	once	NA	TGTGCCAGCAGCCCCGGTGGGGGCCCCGGGGGTAGAGTTGGGACCCAGTACTTC	CASSPGGGPGGRVGTQYF
TRBV19	TRBJ1-2	NA	NA	TGTGCCAGCCTTAAAACCCCCAGGAGACATGGCTACACCTTC	CASLKTPRRHGYTF
TRBV6-2/TRBV6-3	TRBJ1-4	NA	TRBD1	TGTGCCAGCAGTTCGCCCGGGACAGGGAAGGAAAAACTGTTTTTT	CASSSPGTGKEKLFF
TRBV6-5	TRBJ1-2	NA	TRBD1	TGTGCCAGCAGTTGGGACAGGGCCTCTGGCTACACCTTC	CASSWDRASGYTF
TRBV5-6	TRBJ2-5	NA	TRBD2	TGTGCCAGCAGCTGGTCACTAGCGGGGGTCCAGAGAGAGACCCAGTACTTC	CASSWSLAGVQRETQYF